The 20 T cell receptor beta chains in this list originate from one sample, sequenced in a study of cytomegalovirus exposure and HLA in healthy donors. The PCR contained 60 Vbeta and 13 Jbeta primers. The assay was immunoSEQ multiplex PCR, and TCRdb's table has in-frame clones only and misses some. The profile shows about 160,000 clones, 70% to 80% of them singletons. Sequenced sample: PBMCs. The receptors come from a man aged 50 to 59 in good health and CMV-seropositive.

The chain combines TRBV19 with TRBJ1-1, with D possibly being TRBD1 (6 bases). The V end lost 4 bases, the J end lost 6 bases, and 18 bases lay between the germline ends. The CDR3 sequence is 15 residues long. Germline V gives CDR1 LNHDA, CDR2 SQIVND (reference sequence). CDR3 DNA sequence: TGTGCCAGTAGTAGAATCAGGGACAAGGGCCCTGAAGCTTTCTTT. This translates into CASSRIRDKGPEAFF.

The rearrangement uses TRBV7-2 and TRBJ2-5; D unclear. Germline V gene lookup returns CDR1 SGHTA and CDR2 FQGNSA. The V and J ends lost 2 bases and 3 bases respectively, with 7 bases between them. The CDR3 length is 13 residues. In DNA, the CDR3 is TGTGCCAGCAGCTTACAGGTGGAAGAGACCCAGTACTTC. Its translation is CASSLQVEETQYF.

The gene calls are TRBV10-3 and TRBJ2-3; D may be TRBD2 (5 bases). Trimming left V 8 bases short and J 0 bases short, with 9 bases between. This CDR3 is 13 amino acids long. The V gene's germline CDR1 is ENHRY and CDR2 SYGVKD. The CDR3 DNA follows: TGTGCCATCGGAGGAACTAGCACAGATACGCAGTATTTT. Residues: CAIGGTSTDTQYF.

This chain's CDR3 is CASSIFPRGEQFF. As DNA, the CDR3 is TGTGCCAGCAGTATCTTCCCTAGAGGCGAGCAGTTCTTC. This chain uses TRBV27 with TRBJ2-1; D ambiguous. Germline loops: CDR1 MNHEY, CDR2 SMNVEV (reference sequence). Trimming pared 5 bases from V and 10 bases from J, leaving 15 bases between. This CDR3 contains 13 residues.

The chain uses TRBV6-5 and TRBJ2-1, with 12 bases fitting TRBD2. The CDR3 is made up of 15 amino acids. The J segment lost 7 bases and the V segment lost 6 bases, leaving 7 bases of the junction unmatched. Germline-derived CDR1 and CDR2 are MNHEY and SVGAGI. The DNA of the CDR3 is TGTGCCAGCAGACTAGCGGGAGGTCTTCGGAATGAGCAGTTCTTC. It is translated as CASRLAGGLRNEQFF.

The genes are TRBV6-4 and TRBJ2-3, with a weak D call TRBD1 (6 bases). This CDR3 region has 14 residues. The V and J ends lost 6 bases and 4 bases respectively, with 14 bases between them. The germline gives CDR1 MRHNA, CDR2 SNTAGT. The CDR3: CASSETPGADTQYF. In DNA form, the CDR3 reads TGTGCCAGCAGCGAAACACCAGGGGCAGATACGCAGTATTTT.

This chain connects TRBV19 to TRBJ2-1; TRBD2 matches at 7 bases. CDR3 size: 14 residues. The junction had 10 bases not matched to a gene; V was cut back by 11 bases and J by 3 bases. Germline values: CDR1 LNHDA, CDR2 SQIVND (reference sequence). DNA for the CDR3: TGTGCCTCCCGAGGGGAGGGAGGCTACAATGAGCAGTTCTTC. Residues: CASRGEGGYNEQFF. The full variable domain, completed using reference TRBV19 and TRBJ2-1, is DGGITQSPKYLFRKEGQNVTLSCEQNLNHDAMYWYRQDPGQGLRLIYYSQIVNDFQKGDIAEGYSVSREKKESFPLTVTSAQKNPTAFYLCASRGEGGYNEQFFGPGTRLTVL.

The J gene is TRBJ2-7, the V gene TRBV28, with 12 bases matching TRBD1. Germline V lookup: CDR1 MDHEN, CDR2 SYDVKM. The CDR3 contains 14 residues. With 6 bases clipped from V and 4 bases from J, the junction kept 4 bases outside the gene matches. The CDR3 bases are TGTGCCAGCAGCCGGGACAGGGGGCTTTACGAGCAGTACTTC. This sequence encodes CASSRDRGLYEQYF.

The chain joins TRBV5-1 to TRBJ2-2; unclear D gene. The V and J ends lost 3 bases and 1 base respectively, with 7 bases between them. CDR3 size: 14 residues. The germline V gene encodes CDR1 SGHRS and CDR2 YFSETQ. Written as DNA, the CDR3 is TGCGCCAGCAGCTGGGCCGTGAACACCGGGGAGCTGTTTTTT. Translated: CASSWAVNTGELFF.

This clone is a singleton in its sample. This chain uses TRBV7-8 with TRBJ2-1; D is undetermined. The CDR3 is made up of 15 amino acids. Trimming pared 2 bases from V and 1 base from J, leaving 9 bases between. Germline V gene lookup returns CDR1 SGHVS and CDR2 FQNEAQ. The CDR3 loop reads CASSLIAGSYNEQFF. CDR3 nucleotide sequence: TGTGCCAGCAGCTTAATCGCAGGATCCTACAATGAGCAGTTCTTC.

This chain connects TRBV4-1 to TRBJ2-7, with D possibly being TRBD2 (5 bases). V lost 0 bases and J lost 6, with 12 bases in between. The CDR3 has 14 residues. Germline V gives CDR1 MGHRA, CDR2 YSYEKL. The CDR3 loop is CASSQDRGSGEQYF. The CDR3 coding sequence is TGCGCCAGCAGCCAAGATAGAGGGAGTGGCGAGCAGTACTTC.

The CDR3 protein is CASSRAGGGYNEQFF. Written as DNA, the CDR3 is TGTGCCAGCAGCCGAGCGGGAGGTGGGTACAATGAGCAGTTCTTC. The J gene is TRBJ2-1, the V gene TRBV14; 9 bases are shared with TRBD2. The CDR3 spans 15 residues. With 4 bases clipped from V and 4 bases from J, the junction kept 5 bases outside the gene matches. Germline V gene lookup returns CDR1 SGHDN and CDR2 FVKESK.

CDR3 amino acids: CATRFTGLAPTGELFF. DNA for the CDR3: TGTGCCACCCGCTTCACTGGACTAGCGCCAACCGGGGAGCTGTTTTTT. This chain connects TRBV27 to TRBJ2-2, with TRBD2 matching 9 bases. The CDR3 is made up of 16 amino acids. The junction had 14 bases not matched to a gene; V was cut back by 10 bases and J by 5 bases. Germline values: CDR1 MNHEY, CDR2 SMNVEV (reference sequence).

The chain carries TRBV27 and TRBJ2-7; 8 bases align to TRBD1. Germline CDR1 and CDR2: MNHEY and SMNVEV (reference sequence). The CDR3 is made up of 16 amino acids. V lost 0 bases to trimming and J lost 3 bases; unmatched junction nucleotides: 7. CDR3 nucleotide sequence: TGTGCCAGCAGTTTATCGCCAGGGGGCTACCTCTACGAGCAGTACTTC. Translation gives CASSLSPGGYLYEQYF.

The chain recombines TRBV5-1 with TRBJ2-5; 8 bases agree with TRBD2. The CDR3 runs to 14 residues. Germline CDR1 SGHRS, CDR2 YFSETQ. V trimming: 1 base; J trimming: 4 bases; junction bases outside the gene matches: 3. The DNA of the CDR3 is TGCGCCAGCAGCTTGTATACTAGCGGAGAGACCCAGTACTTC. Translated: CASSLYTSGETQYF.

The chain carries TRBV7-2 and TRBJ2-7, with D possibly being TRBD1 (6 bases). Germline CDR1 and CDR2: SGHTA and FQGNSA. The germline V and J ends were trimmed by 6 bases and 6 bases, with 18 bases remaining between them. This CDR3 contains 14 residues. The DNA of the CDR3 is TGTGCCAGCAGATATCTCCGGGACACCTCCGAGCAGTACTTC. It specifies CASRYLRDTSEQYF. The variable domain in full, completed from reference TRBV7-2 and TRBJ2-7, reads GAGVSQSPSNKVTEKGKDVELRCDPISGHTALYWYRQSLGQGLEFLIYFQGNSAPDKSGLPSDRFSAERTGGSVSTLTIQRTQQEDSAVYLCASRYLRDTSEQYFGPGTRLTVT.

The V and J genes are TRBV27 and TRBJ2-7; 9 positions agree with TRBD1. The CDR3 consists of 13 residues. Germline CDR1 and CDR2: MNHEY and SMNVEV (reference sequence). V dropped 6 bases and J dropped 2; count of bases not matched to a gene: 2. CDR3 DNA: TGTGCCAGCAGGCGGGACAGGGCCTACGAGCAGTACTTC. Encoded protein: CASRRDRAYEQYF.

The rearrangement joins TRBV11-3 to TRBJ2-5, with D hard to call. CDR3 length: 13 amino acids. Looked up from germline, CDR1 is SGHNT and CDR2 is YENEEA. Trimming left V 5 bases short and J 5 bases short, with 12 bases between. The CDR3 loop reads CASSAARRETQYF. CDR3 bases: TGTGCCAGCAGCGCGGCGCGGCGGGAGACCCAGTACTTC.

V and J are TRBV6-6 and TRBJ1-1, with 7 bases that match TRBD1. Germline lookup yields CDR1 MNHNY and CDR2 SVGAGI (reference sequence). Trimming took 5 bases from V and 0 from J; bases not matched to a gene: 6. This CDR3 has 15 residues. The CDR3 coding sequence is TGTGCCAGCAGTACCCTCGACAGGGTGAACACTGAAGCTTTCTTT. Translated, it gives CASSTLDRVNTEAFF.

The chain carries TRBV5-1 and TRBJ2-3; TRBD1 matches at 12 bases. This CDR3 region has 16 residues. Germline lookup yields CDR1 SGHRS and CDR2 YFSETQ. J gave up 9 bases and V 5 bases, and 13 bases lay outside the gene matches. The CDR3 DNA follows: TGCGCCAGCAGGCCAATACCGGGACAGGGGGCTACAACGCAGTATTTT. It specifies CASRPIPGQGATTQYF. Looking up the rest from reference TRBV5-1 and TRBJ2-3 gives the full variable domain: KAGVTQTPRYLIKTRGQQVTLSCSPISGHRSVSWYQQTPGQGLQFLFEYFSETQRNKGNFPGRFSGRQFSNSRSEMNVSTLELGDSALYLCASRPIPGQGATTQYFGPGTRLTVL.